The clone carrying this TCR beta chain was counted between two and nine times. No antigen is known for it. The data stem from a study of identical twins. Study-level findings and limits: There was more out-of-frame TCR alpha sharing in monozygotic twins than models estimated. Insertions were fewer in abundant cord blood beta clonotypes, whereas memory repertoires showed none of this pattern.

Every sampled donor was Caucasian and healthy. Template switching added a universal primer binding site, and final cDNA carried unique molecular identifiers. Each CDR3 protein gets one entry after TCRdb re-called the 5' RACE reads with MiXCR. The sample lists some 600,000 distinct CDR3 sequences, 7.1% occurring once. The CDR3 is 14 residues long. With 3 bases removed from V and 3 bases from J, the gap between germline ends came to 15 bases. Germline V CDR1 and CDR2: DFQATT, SNEGSKA (reference sequence). These data were also reused for a study on yellow fever vaccine responses in identical twins.

Sequenced sample: PBMCs. The receptor comes from a woman under 30 in good health. J is TRBJ2-7 and V is TRBV20-1; no reliable D call. The CDR3 sequence is CSASPTGRNYEQYF. The CDR3 DNA is TGCAGTGCTAGCCCTACTGGGCGGAACTACGAGCAGTACTTC.